Presented here are 5 T cell receptor beta chains from one specimen sequenced in a study of regulatory T cells in long-lasting Graves disease. Arm-PCR of CDR3 regions and iRepertoire HTBI primers were the basis on which TCR beta libraries were built. TCRdb re-analysed the multiplex PCR reads in MiXCR, keeping a single row per CDR3 protein. The data show some 320,000 distinct CDR3 sequences, with 18% seen just once and more than 35% held by the top ten. Documented time point: newly diagnosed GD, antithyroid drugs for less than 3 months. From PBMCs, RNA was extracted and then used to make the TCR library. The source material was peripheral blood mononuclear cells (PBMCs), sampled at new diagnosis, from a patient treated with antithyroid drugs. Every receptor here comes from a female donor with Graves disease.

This clonotype occurred many times. One junction end does not reproduce the germline sequence, and a read error may be involved. This sequence joins TRBV12-3 or TRBV12-4 and TRBJ2-2; D unresolved. The length of the CDR3 is 14 residues. This CDR3 is CASSPLSNAGELFF. Here the CDR3 DNA reads TGTGCCAGCAGCCCGCTATCGAACGCCGGGGAGCTGTTTTTT.

On this clonotype itself: This likely came from a read error, as a far larger clone is one base away. The chain couples TRBV3-1 to TRBJ2-1, with 7 bases fitting TRBD2. The germline V gene has CDR1 LGHDT and CDR2 YNNKEL (reference sequence). V was clipped by 6 bases and J by 2 bases; unmatched bases: 7. The CDR3 totals 15 residues. The CDR3 spells CASRLCGGPYNEQFF. CDR3 sequence (DNA): TGTGCCAGCAGGCTCTGCGGGGGTCCCTACAATGAGCAGTTCTTC.

Many counts were recorded for this clonotype. J is TRBJ2-7 and V is TRBV19; no clear D gene. The germline gives CDR1 LNHDA, CDR2 SQIVND (reference sequence). The germline V and J ends were trimmed by 5 bases and 5 bases, with 13 bases remaining between them. The length of the CDR3 is 13 residues. The CDR3 bases are TGTGCCAGTAGTCCGCCTTGGGGTAACGAGCAGTACTTC. Protein: CASSPPWGNEQYF.

This clonotype showed up many times. The chain uses TRBV19 and TRBJ1-4, with no clear D. The CDR3 extends over 14 amino acids. V gave up 2 bases and J gave up 0 bases, with 4 bases separating them. Germline CDR1 and CDR2: LNHDA and SQIVND (reference sequence). The CDR3 sequence: CASSIYATNEKLFF. The CDR3 DNA reads TGTGCCAGTAGTATATATGCAACTAATGAAAAACTGTTTTTT.

The sample holds many counts of this clonotype. The genes are TRBV25-1 and TRBJ2-1, with 10 bases aligning to TRBD2. Germline lookup yields CDR1 MGHDK and CDR2 SYGVNS. The CDR3 extends over 13 amino acids. Losses at the gene ends were 4 bases for V and 10 bases for J; bases not matched to a gene: 4. CDR3 sequence (DNA): TGTGCCAGCAGTGTACTAGCGGGAAACGAGCAGTTCTTC. The encoded protein is CASSVLAGNEQFF.